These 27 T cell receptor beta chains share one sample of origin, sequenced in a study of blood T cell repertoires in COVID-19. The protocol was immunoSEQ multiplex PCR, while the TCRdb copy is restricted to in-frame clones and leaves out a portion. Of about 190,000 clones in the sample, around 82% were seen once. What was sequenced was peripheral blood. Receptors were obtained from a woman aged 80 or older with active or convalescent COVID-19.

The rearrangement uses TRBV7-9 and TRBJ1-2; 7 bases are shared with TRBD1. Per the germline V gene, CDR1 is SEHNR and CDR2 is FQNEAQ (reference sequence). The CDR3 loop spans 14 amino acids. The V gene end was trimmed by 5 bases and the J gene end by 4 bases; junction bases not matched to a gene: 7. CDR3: CASSREGGGYGYTF. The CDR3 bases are TGTGCCAGCAGCCGAGAAGGGGGCGGCTATGGCTACACCTTC.

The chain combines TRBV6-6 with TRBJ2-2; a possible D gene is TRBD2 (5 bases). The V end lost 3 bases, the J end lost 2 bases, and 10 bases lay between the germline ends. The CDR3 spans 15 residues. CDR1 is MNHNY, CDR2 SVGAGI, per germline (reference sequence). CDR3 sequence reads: CASSYSAINTGELFF. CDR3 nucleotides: TGTGCCAGCAGTTATAGCGCTATAAACACCGGGGAGCTGTTTTTT.

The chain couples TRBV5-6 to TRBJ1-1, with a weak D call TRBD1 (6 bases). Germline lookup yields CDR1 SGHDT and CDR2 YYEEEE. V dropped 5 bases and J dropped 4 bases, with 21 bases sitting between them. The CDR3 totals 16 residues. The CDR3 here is CASRPFYGQTPTEAFF. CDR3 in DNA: TGTGCCAGCAGACCATTCTACGGACAGACGCCCACTGAAGCTTTCTTT.

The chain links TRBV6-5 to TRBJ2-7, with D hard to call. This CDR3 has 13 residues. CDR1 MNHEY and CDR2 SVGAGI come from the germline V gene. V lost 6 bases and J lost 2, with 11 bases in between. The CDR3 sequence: CASSKDTPYEQYF. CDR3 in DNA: TGTGCCAGCAGCAAAGACACTCCCTACGAGCAGTACTTC.

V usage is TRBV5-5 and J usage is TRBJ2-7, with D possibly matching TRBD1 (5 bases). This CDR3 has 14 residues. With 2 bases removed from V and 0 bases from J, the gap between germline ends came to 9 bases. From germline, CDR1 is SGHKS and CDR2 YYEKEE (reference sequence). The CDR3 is CASSLQTVSYEQYF. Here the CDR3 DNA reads TGTGCCAGCAGCTTACAGACAGTCTCCTACGAGCAGTACTTC.

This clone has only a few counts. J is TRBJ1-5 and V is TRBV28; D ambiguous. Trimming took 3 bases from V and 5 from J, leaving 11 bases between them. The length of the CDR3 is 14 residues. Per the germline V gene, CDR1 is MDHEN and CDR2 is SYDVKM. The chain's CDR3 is CASSFPGEDQPQHF. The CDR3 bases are TGTGCCAGCAGTTTTCCCGGGGAGGATCAGCCCCAGCATTTT.

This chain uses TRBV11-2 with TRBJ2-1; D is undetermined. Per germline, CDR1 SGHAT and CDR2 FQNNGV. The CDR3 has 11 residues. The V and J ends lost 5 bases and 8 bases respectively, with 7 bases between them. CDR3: CASSPQDEQFF. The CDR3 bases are TGTGCCAGCAGCCCCCAGGATGAGCAGTTCTTC.

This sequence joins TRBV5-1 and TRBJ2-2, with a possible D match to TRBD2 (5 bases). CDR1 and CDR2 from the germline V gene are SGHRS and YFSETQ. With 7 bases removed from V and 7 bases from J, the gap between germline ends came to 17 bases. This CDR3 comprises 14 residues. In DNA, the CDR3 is TGCGCCAGCGCCGGGATCCTAAAAGGCGGGGAGCTGTTTTTT. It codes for CASAGILKGGELFF. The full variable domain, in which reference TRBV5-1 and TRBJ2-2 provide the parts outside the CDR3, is KAGVTQTPRYLIKTRGQQVTLSCSPISGHRSVSWYQQTPGQGLQFLFEYFSETQRNKGNFPGRFSGRQFSNSRSEMNVSTLELGDSALYLCASAGILKGGELFFGEGSRLTVL.

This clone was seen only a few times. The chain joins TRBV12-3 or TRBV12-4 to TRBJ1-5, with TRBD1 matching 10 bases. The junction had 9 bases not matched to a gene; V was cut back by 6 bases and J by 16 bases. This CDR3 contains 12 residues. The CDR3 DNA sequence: TGTGCCAGCAGAGCTGACAGGGGGCCTGATCATTTT. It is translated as CASRADRGPDHF.

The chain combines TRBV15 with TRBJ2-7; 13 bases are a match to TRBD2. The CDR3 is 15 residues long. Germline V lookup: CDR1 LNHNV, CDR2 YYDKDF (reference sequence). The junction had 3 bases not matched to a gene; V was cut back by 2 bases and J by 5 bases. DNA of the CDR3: TGTGCCACCAGCAGACAACTAGCGGGAGGGAACGAGCAGTACTTC. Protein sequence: CATSRQLAGGNEQYF.

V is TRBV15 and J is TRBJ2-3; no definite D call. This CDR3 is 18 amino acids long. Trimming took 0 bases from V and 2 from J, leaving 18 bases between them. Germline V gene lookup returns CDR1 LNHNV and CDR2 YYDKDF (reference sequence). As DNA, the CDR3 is TGTGCCACCAGCAGAGATGTTGCTAGTCACCCCCCCACAGATACGCAGTATTTT. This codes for CATSRDVASHPPTDTQYF.

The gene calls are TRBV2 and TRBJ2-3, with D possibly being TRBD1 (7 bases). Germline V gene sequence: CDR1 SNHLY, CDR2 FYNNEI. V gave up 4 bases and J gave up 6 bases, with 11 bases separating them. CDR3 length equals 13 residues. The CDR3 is CASSARGEDTQYF. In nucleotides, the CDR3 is TGTGCCAGCAGTGCCAGGGGGGAGGATACGCAGTATTTT.

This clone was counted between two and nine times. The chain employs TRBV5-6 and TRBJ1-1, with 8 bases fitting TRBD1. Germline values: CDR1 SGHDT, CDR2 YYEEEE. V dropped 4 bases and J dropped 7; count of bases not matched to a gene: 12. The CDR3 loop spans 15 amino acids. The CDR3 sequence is CASSPLFRTGSEAFF. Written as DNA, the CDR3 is TGTGCCAGCAGCCCCCTGTTCAGGACAGGGAGTGAAGCTTTCTTT. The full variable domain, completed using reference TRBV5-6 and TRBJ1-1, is DAGVTQSPTHLIKTRGQQVTLRCSPKSGHDTVSWYQQALGQGPQFIFQYYEEEERQRGNFPDRFSGHQFPNYSSELNVNALLLGDSALYLCASSPLFRTGSEAFFGQGTRLTVV.

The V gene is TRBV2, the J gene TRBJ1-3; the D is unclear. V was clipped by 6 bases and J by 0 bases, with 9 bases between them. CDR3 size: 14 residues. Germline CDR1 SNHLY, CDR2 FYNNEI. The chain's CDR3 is CASRVGSSGNTIYF. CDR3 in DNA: TGTGCCAGCAGGGTCGGGAGCTCTGGAAACACCATATATTTT.

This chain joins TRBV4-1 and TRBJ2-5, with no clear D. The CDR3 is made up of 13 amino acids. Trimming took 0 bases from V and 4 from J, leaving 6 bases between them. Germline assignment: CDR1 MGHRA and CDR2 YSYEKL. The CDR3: CASSQENLETQYF. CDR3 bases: TGCGCCAGCAGCCAAGAAAATCTAGAGACCCAGTACTTC.

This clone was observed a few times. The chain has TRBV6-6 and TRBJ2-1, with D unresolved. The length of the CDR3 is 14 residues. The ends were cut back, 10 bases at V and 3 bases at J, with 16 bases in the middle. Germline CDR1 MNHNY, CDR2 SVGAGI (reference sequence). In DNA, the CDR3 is TGTGCCACCCGGTTGACCTCTAGCTACAATGAGCAGTTCTTC. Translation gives CATRLTSSYNEQFF.

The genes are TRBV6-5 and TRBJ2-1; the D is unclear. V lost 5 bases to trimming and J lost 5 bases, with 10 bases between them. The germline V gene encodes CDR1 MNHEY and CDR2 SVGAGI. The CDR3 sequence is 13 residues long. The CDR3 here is CASSPVVHNEQFF. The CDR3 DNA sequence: TGTGCCAGCAGTCCAGTTGTCCACAATGAGCAGTTCTTC.

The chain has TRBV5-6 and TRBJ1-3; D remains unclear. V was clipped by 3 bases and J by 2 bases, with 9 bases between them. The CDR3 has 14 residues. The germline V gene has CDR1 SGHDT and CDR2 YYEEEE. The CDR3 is CASSSRRTGNTIYF. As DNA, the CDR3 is TGTGCCAGCAGCTCTAGGAGAACTGGAAACACCATATATTTT.

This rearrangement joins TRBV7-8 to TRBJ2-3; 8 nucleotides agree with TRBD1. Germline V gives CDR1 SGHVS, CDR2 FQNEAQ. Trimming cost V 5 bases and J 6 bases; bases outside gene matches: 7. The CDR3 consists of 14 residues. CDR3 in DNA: TGTGCCAGCAGCCTTGGACAGGGTCAGGATACGCAGTATTTT. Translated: CASSLGQGQDTQYF.

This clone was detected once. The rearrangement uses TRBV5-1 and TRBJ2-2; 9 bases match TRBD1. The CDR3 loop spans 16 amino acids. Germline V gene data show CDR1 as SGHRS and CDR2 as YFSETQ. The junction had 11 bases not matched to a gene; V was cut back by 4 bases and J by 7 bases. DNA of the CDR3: TGCGCCAGCAGCCTTGGTCTACAGGGGGCAAGCGGGGAGCTGTTTTTT. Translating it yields CASSLGLQGASGELFF.

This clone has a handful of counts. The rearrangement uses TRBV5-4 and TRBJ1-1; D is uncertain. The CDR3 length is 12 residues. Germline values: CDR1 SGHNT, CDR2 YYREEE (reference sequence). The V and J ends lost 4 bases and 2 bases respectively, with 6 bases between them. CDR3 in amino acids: CASSVINTEAFF. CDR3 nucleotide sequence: TGTGCCAGCAGCGTAATCAACACTGAAGCTTTCTTT.

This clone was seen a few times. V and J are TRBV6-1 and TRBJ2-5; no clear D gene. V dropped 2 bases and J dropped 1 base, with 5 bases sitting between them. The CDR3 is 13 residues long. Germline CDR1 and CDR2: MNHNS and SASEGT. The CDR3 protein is CASSEFSQETQYF. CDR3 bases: TGTGCCAGCAGTGAATTCAGCCAAGAGACCCAGTACTTC.

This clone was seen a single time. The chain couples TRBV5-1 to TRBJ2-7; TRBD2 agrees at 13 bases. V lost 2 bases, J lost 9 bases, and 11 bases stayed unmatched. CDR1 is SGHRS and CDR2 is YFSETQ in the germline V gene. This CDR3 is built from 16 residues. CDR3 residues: CASSLDPGLAGVGQYF. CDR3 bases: TGCGCCAGCAGCTTAGATCCCGGACTAGCGGGAGTGGGGCAGTACTTC.

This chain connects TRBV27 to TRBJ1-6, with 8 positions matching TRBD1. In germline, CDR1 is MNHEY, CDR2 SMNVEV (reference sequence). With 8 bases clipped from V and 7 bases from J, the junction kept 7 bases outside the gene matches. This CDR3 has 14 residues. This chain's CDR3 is CASFAGTGNSPLHF. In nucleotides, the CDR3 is TGTGCCAGCTTCGCCGGGACAGGAAATTCACCCCTCCACTTT.

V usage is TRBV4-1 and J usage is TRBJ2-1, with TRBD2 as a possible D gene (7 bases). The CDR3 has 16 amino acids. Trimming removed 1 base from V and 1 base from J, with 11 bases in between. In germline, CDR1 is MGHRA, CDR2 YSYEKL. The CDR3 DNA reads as TGCGCCAGCAGCCAAGGGGGGGGCGCGTCCTACAATGAGCAGTTCTTC. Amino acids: CASSQGGGASYNEQFF.

The CDR3 loop is CASSLRLAGYNEQFF. The CDR3, as DNA: TGTGCCAGCAGCCTTAGACTAGCGGGTTACAATGAGCAGTTCTTC. The rearrangement joins TRBV7-8 to TRBJ2-1; TRBD2 matches 10 bases. V shed 5 bases, J shed 4 bases, and the junction held 5 bases outside the gene matches. Per germline, CDR1 SGHVS and CDR2 FQNEAQ. The CDR3 runs to 15 residues.

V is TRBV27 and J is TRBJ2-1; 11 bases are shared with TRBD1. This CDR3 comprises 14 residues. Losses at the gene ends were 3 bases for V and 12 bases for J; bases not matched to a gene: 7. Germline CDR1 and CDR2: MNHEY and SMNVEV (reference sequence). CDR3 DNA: TGTGCCAGCAGTTTTCGACGGGGGACAGGGGGGCAGTTCTTC. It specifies CASSFRRGTGGQFF.